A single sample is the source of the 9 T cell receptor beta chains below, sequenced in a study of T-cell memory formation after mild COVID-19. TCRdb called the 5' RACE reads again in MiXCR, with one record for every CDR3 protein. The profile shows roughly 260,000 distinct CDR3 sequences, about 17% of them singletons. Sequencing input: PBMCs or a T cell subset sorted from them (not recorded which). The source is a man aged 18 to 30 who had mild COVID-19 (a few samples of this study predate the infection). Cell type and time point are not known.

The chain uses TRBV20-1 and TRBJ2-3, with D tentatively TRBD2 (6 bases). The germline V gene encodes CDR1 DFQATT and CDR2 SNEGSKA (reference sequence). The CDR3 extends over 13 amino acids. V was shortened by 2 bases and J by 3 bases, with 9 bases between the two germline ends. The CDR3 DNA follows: TGCAGTGCTAGAAACGCGGGAACAGATACGCAGTATTTT. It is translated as CSARNAGTDTQYF.

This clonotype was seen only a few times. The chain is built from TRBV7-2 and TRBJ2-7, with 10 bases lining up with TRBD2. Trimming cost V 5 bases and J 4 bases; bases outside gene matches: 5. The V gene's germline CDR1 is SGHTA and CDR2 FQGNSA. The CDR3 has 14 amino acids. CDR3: CASSPVSGGYEQYF. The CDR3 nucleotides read TGTGCCAGCAGCCCCGTTAGCGGGGGGTACGAGCAGTACTTC. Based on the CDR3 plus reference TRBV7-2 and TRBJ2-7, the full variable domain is GAGVSQSPSNKVTEKGKDVELRCDPISGHTALYWYRQSLGQGLEFLIYFQGNSAPDKSGLPSDRFSAERTGGSVSTLTIQRTQQEDSAVYLCASSPVSGGYEQYFGPGTRLTVT.

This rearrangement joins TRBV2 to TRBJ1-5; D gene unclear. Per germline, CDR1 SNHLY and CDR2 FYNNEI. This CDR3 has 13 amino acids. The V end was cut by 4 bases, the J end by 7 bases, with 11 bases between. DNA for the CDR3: TGTGCCAGCAGTGCTGACGTACTACAGCCCCAGCATTTT. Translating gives CASSADVLQPQHF.

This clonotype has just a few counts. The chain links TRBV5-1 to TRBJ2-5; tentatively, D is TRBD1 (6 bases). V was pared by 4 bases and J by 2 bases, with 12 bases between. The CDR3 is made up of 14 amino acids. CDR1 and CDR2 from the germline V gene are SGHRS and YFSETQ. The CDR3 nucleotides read TGCGCCAGCAGCCCACGGGACACGCAAGAGACCCAGTACTTC. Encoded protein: CASSPRDTQETQYF.

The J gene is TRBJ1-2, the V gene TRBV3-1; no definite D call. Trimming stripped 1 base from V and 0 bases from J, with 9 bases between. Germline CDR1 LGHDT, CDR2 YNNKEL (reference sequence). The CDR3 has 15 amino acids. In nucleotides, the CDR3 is TGTGCCAGCAGCCAAGCGGCATTAGCTAACTATGGCTACACCTTC. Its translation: CASSQAALANYGYTF.

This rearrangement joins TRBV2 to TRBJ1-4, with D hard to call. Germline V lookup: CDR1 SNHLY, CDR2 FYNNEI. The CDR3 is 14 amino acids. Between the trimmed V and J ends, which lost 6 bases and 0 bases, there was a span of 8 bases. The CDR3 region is CASRRVATNEKLFF. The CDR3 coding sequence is TGTGCCAGCAGGAGGGTAGCAACTAATGAAAAACTGTTTTTT.

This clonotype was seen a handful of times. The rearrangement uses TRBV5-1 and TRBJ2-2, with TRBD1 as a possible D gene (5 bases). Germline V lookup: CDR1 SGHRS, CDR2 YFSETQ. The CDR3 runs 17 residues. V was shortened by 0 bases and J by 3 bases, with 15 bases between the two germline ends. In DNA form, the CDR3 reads TGCGCCAGCAGCTTGGCGGCAAGGGGATATGACACCGGGGAGCTGTTTTTT. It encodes CASSLAARGYDTGELFF.

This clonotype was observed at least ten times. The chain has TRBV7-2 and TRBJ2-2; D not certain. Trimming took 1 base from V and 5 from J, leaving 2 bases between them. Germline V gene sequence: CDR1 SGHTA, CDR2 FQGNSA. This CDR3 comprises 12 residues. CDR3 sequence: CASSLVTGELFF. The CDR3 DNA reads TGTGCCAGCAGCTTAGTGACCGGGGAGCTGTTTTTT.

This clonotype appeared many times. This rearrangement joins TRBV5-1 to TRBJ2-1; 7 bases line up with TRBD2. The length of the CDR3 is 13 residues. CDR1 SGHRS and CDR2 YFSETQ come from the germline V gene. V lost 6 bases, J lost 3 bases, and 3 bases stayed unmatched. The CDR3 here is CASTAGDYNEQFF. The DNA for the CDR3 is TGCGCCAGCACGGCGGGGGACTACAATGAGCAGTTCTTC.